These 29 T cell receptor beta chains were all obtained from the same sample, sequenced in a study of T cells in Graves' hyperthyroidism and ophthalmopathy. TCR beta CDR3 regions were amplified from RNA transcripts. When the TCR CDR3 underwent first-round RT-PCR, the HTBI primer set was used. TCRdb used MiXCR to reprocess the multiplex PCR reads, holding one entry per CDR3 protein. The table records around 190,000 distinct CDR3 sequences, 17% of them present only once. Sequenced input: blood. The origin of the receptors is a woman aged 45-60 years with Graves' hyperthyroidism.

As to this clonotype: No conserved phenylalanine or tryptophan ends this CDR3, so it is likely a read error. The V gene is TRBV2, the J gene TRBJ2-7, with TRBD1 matching 7 bases. The CDR3 is 17 residues long. Germline V lookup: CDR1 SNHLY, CDR2 FYNNEI. V was pared by 0 bases and J by 0 bases, with 8 bases of the junction left unmatched. CDR3 sequence reads: CASSEALRDSLSYEQYL. The CDR3 DNA follows: TGTGCCAGCAGTGAAGCGCTTCGGGACAGCCTCTCCTACGAGCAGTACCTC.

In its sample, this clonotype was seen many times. V gene TRBV6-1 combines with J gene TRBJ1-1, with a possible D match to TRBD1 (6 bases). Trimming shortened V by 6 bases and J by 4 bases, and 12 bases separated the two germline ends. The CDR3 has 13 amino acids. In germline, CDR1 is MNHNS, CDR2 SASEGT. Written as DNA, the CDR3 is TGTGCCAGCAGGGGGGGCGGAGGCACTGAAGCTTTCTTT. Its translation: CASRGGGGTEAFF.

This clonotype came up a few times. This CDR3 is CASSQDRQTLEAFF. Written as DNA, the CDR3 is TGTGCCAGCAGCCAAGATAGACAGACCTTGGAGGCTTTCTTT. The V gene is TRBV14, the J gene TRBJ1-1; TRBD1 is a possible D gene (5 bases). V was shortened by 0 bases and J by 11 bases, with 16 bases between the two germline ends. Germline CDR1 SGHDN, CDR2 FVKESK. This CDR3 spans 14 amino acids.

The chain combines TRBV18 with TRBJ2-1; perhaps TRBD1 as D (6 bases). The CDR3 contains 15 residues. V dropped 2 bases and J dropped 7 bases, with 15 bases sitting between them. CDR1 is KGHSH, CDR2 LQKENI, per germline. CDR3 nucleotides: TGTGCCAGCTCACCAGTAACAGGGCAAAGTAATGAGCAGTTCTTC. It yields the protein CASSPVTGQSNEQFF.

The chain carries TRBV19 and TRBJ2-1; perhaps D is TRBD1 or TRBD2 (5 bases each). Trimming removed 1 base from V and 9 bases from J, with 16 bases in between. Germline CDR1 and CDR2: LNHDA and SQIVND (reference sequence). CDR3 length equals 15 residues. The CDR3 is CASSIGGTAMREQFF. In DNA form, the CDR3 reads TGTGCCAGTAGTATAGGGGGGACGGCGATGCGTGAGCAGTTCTTC. Combining the CDR3 with reference TRBV19 and TRBJ2-1 gives the whole variable domain DGGITQSPKYLFRKEGQNVTLSCEQNLNHDAMYWYRQDPGQGLRLIYYSQIVNDFQKGDIAEGYSVSREKKESFPLTVTSAQKNPTAFYLCASSIGGTAMREQFFGPGTRLTVL.

On this clonotype: A much larger clone differs from this one at a single base, so this may be a read error. The rearrangement uses TRBV3-1 and TRBJ1-5; D remains ambiguous. CDR1 is LGHDT and CDR2 is YNNKEL in the germline V gene (reference sequence). The CDR3 sequence is 13 residues long. CDR3 bases: TGTGCCAGTGGGAAAACTAGCAGTCAGCCCCAGCATTTT. This codes for CASGKTSSQPQHF.

The chain is built from TRBV12-3 or TRBV12-4 and TRBJ2-7; 8 nucleotides line up with TRBD1. CDR3 length: 14 amino acids. V was clipped by 3 bases and J by 4 bases; unmatched bases: 5. The CDR3 DNA reads TGTGCCAGCAGTTTCCGGGACAGGACTTACGAGCAGTACTTC. It encodes CASSFRDRTYEQYF.

This clonotype was seen at least ten times. The chain combines TRBV2 with TRBJ1-1; TRBD1 agrees at 8 bases. V lost 10 bases, J lost 7 bases, and 11 bases stayed unmatched. Per the germline V gene, CDR1 is SNHLY and CDR2 is FYNNEI. The CDR3 extends over 13 amino acids. CDR3 sequence reads: CAKKDRGFIEAFF. CDR3 nucleotide sequence: TGTGCCAAAAAAGACAGGGGTTTCATTGAAGCTTTCTTT.

This clonotype was recorded many times. CDR3 sequence reads: CASWDSLTDTQYF. CDR3 sequence (DNA): TGTGCCAGTTGGGACAGCCTCACAGATACGCAGTATTTT. The chain links TRBV11-2 to TRBJ2-3, with 7 bases fitting TRBD1. The germline V gene encodes CDR1 SGHAT and CDR2 FQNNGV. V shed 9 bases, J shed 2 bases, and the junction held 5 bases outside the gene matches. The CDR3 is made up of 13 amino acids. Full variable domain (missing parts from reference TRBV11-2 and TRBJ2-3): EAGVAQSPRYKIIEKRQSVAFWCNPISGHATLYWYQQILGQGPKLLIQFQNNGVVDDSQLPKDRFSAERLKGVDSTLKIQPAKLEDSAVYLCASWDSLTDTQYFGPGTRLTVL.

The rearrangement joins TRBV12-3 or TRBV12-4 to TRBJ2-7; tentative D call: TRBD1 (6 bases). This CDR3 spans 12 amino acids. Trimming left V 9 bases short and J 2 bases short, with 11 bases between. CDR3 in DNA: TGTGCCAGTGGGGGCGGGCCCTACGAGCAGTACTTC. Translating it yields CASGGGPYEQYF.

This clonotype has ten or more counts. The chain links TRBV7-2 to TRBJ2-1, with D perhaps assigned TRBD1 or TRBD2 (7 bases each). Germline CDR1 is SGHTA and CDR2 is FQGNSA. Trimming cost V 1 base and J 4 bases, with 17 bases left between them. The CDR3 covers 17 residues. The CDR3 sequence: CASSLVGGAGGYNEQFF. In nucleotides, the CDR3 is TGTGCCAGCAGCTTAGTGGGGGGGGCAGGGGGGTACAATGAGCAGTTCTTC.

V usage is TRBV2 and J usage is TRBJ2-1; possible D gene TRBD2, 5 bases. The CDR3 runs 13 residues. From germline, CDR1 is SNHLY and CDR2 FYNNEI. V was pared by 8 bases and J by 6 bases, with 14 bases between. The CDR3 reads CASGLSHPNEQFF. The CDR3 nucleotides read TGTGCCAGCGGACTTAGCCACCCCAATGAGCAGTTCTTC.

This clonotype occurred many times. The chain uses TRBV7-9 and TRBJ1-2; D is undetermined. V was shortened by 3 bases and J by 8 bases, with 7 bases between the two germline ends. The V gene's germline CDR1 is SEHNR and CDR2 FQNEAQ (reference sequence). CDR3 length: 11 amino acids. The CDR3 bases are TGTGCCAGCAGCTTCTACGGGGGCTACACCTTC. This encodes CASSFYGGYTF.

The sample holds many counts of this clonotype. The J gene is TRBJ2-3, the V gene TRBV7-9; the D gene is possibly TRBD1 (6 bases). With 1 base removed from V and 1 base from J, the gap between germline ends came to 9 bases. Germline CDR1 SEHNR, CDR2 FQNEAQ (reference sequence). The CDR3 length is 15 residues. The CDR3: CASSLGGQRTDTQYF. In DNA form, the CDR3 reads TGTGCCAGCAGCTTAGGGGGGCAACGCACAGATACGCAGTATTTT. Combining the CDR3 with reference TRBV7-9 and TRBJ2-3 gives the whole variable domain DTGVSQNPRHKITKRGQNVTFRCDPISEHNRLYWYRQTLGQGPEFLTYFQNEAQLEKSRLLSDRFSAERPKGSFSTLEIQRTEQGDSAMYLCASSLGGQRTDTQYFGPGTRLTVL.

This clonotype appeared many times. This chain joins TRBV2 and TRBJ1-6; perhaps TRBD1 as D (5 bases). Trimming pared 3 bases from V and 5 bases from J, leaving 11 bases between. The CDR3 is made up of 15 amino acids. CDR1 and CDR2 from the germline V gene are SNHLY and FYNNEI. The CDR3 region is CASSERRGHNSPLHF. The CDR3 region has the DNA TGTGCCAGCAGTGAGAGGAGGGGCCATAATTCACCCCTCCACTTT. Drawing the rest from reference TRBV2 and TRBJ1-6, the complete variable domain is EPEVTQTPSHQVTQMGQEVILRCVPISNHLYFYWYRQILGQKVEFLVSFYNNEISEKSEIFDDQFSVERPDGSNFTLKIRSTKLEDSAMYFCASSERRGHNSPLHFGNGTRLTVT.

This clonotype was seen many times. V gene TRBV19 combines with J gene TRBJ1-1; D remains unclear. The CDR3 runs to 14 residues. Trimming removed 8 bases at V and 1 base at J, with 14 bases between. Germline V gene sequence: CDR1 LNHDA, CDR2 SQIVND (reference sequence). The CDR3 bases are TGTGCCAGTCGTCTGCCGGGAAAGAACACTGAAGCTTTCTTT. This translates into CASRLPGKNTEAFF.

This clonotype was found a few times. The V gene is TRBV5-5, the J gene TRBJ1-5; the D is unclear. The CDR3 extends over 15 amino acids. V lost 0 bases and J lost 3, with 10 bases in between. The germline V gene has CDR1 SGHKS and CDR2 YYEKEE (reference sequence). The CDR3 loop is CASSLGQDYNQPQHF. The CDR3 DNA sequence: TGTGCCAGCAGCTTGGGGCAGGACTACAATCAGCCCCAGCATTTT.

The table lists this clonotype with many counts. The chain recombines TRBV2 with TRBJ1-5; D may be TRBD1 (6 bases). Germline values: CDR1 SNHLY, CDR2 FYNNEI. V was clipped by 5 bases and J by 6 bases, with 14 bases between them. The CDR3 loop spans 14 amino acids. This CDR3 is CASSFLGGAQPQHF. The CDR3 region has the DNA TGTGCCAGCAGTTTTCTTGGGGGGGCTCAGCCCCAGCATTTT. The full variable domain, with the rest looked up from reference TRBV2 and TRBJ1-5, is EPEVTQTPSHQVTQMGQEVILRCVPISNHLYFYWYRQILGQKVEFLVSFYNNEISEKSEIFDDQFSVERPDGSNFTLKIRSTKLEDSAMYFCASSFLGGAQPQHFGDGTRLSIL.

The chain carries TRBV11-2 and TRBJ1-2; D is possibly TRBD1 (5 bases). V dropped 0 bases and J dropped 5 bases, with 22 bases sitting between them. CDR1 is SGHAT, CDR2 FQNNGV, per germline. CDR3 size: 18 residues. CDR3 region: CASSLDVSGPQTDYGYTF. In DNA, the CDR3 is TGTGCCAGCAGCTTAGATGTTTCGGGACCGCAGACTGATTATGGCTACACCTTC.

This clonotype was recorded many times. The J gene is TRBJ1-2, the V gene TRBV12-3 or TRBV12-4; 10 bases line up with TRBD1. V trimming: 5 bases; J trimming: 4 bases; junction bases outside the gene matches: 4. The CDR3 sequence is 14 residues long. The CDR3 region has the DNA TGTGCCAGCAGTCCAAGACAGGGGGCCTATGGCTACACCTTC. As protein: CASSPRQGAYGYTF.

This clonotype occurred many times. The CDR3 loop reads CAISAPEGAANTEAFF. The DNA for the CDR3 is TGTGCCATCAGTGCGCCCGAGGGGGCCGCGAACACTGAAGCTTTCTTT. The chain recombines TRBV10-3 with TRBJ1-1; 7 bases are shared with TRBD1. J was trimmed by 1 base and V by 4 bases; bases with no gene match: 9. This CDR3 comprises 16 residues. The germline gives CDR1 ENHRY, CDR2 SYGVKD.

V gene TRBV5-1 combines with J gene TRBJ1-1; TRBD1 matches 11 bases. Germline V gene sequence: CDR1 SGHRS, CDR2 YFSETQ. V trimming: 2 bases; J trimming: 4 bases; junction bases outside the gene matches: 10. The CDR3 has 17 amino acids. The CDR3 here is CASSLDGQGARVTEAFF. As DNA, the CDR3 is TGCGCCAGCAGCTTAGACGGACAGGGGGCGCGGGTCACTGAAGCTTTCTTT.

This clonotype occurred many times. V usage is TRBV5-1 and J usage is TRBJ2-7, with 9 bases that match TRBD1. The CDR3 totals 14 residues. Per germline, CDR1 SGHRS and CDR2 YFSETQ. V shed 5 bases and J 5 bases; nucleotides not matched to a gene: 8. The CDR3: CASRKDRGPHEQYF. The CDR3 DNA follows: TGCGCCAGCAGAAAGGACAGGGGTCCCCACGAGCAGTACTTC.

This clonotype showed up many times. The V and J genes are TRBV12-3 or TRBV12-4 and TRBJ2-7, with a weak D call TRBD1 (6 bases). The V end lost 3 bases, the J end lost 6 bases, and 24 bases lay between the germline ends. The CDR3 extends over 17 amino acids. The CDR3 here is CASSLGAGVSTSSEQYF. CDR3 in DNA: TGTGCCAGCAGTTTGGGGGCAGGAGTGAGCACCTCCAGCGAGCAGTACTTC.

This clonotype was counted many times. This chain links TRBV6-5 with TRBJ1-1, with 7 bases fitting TRBD1. Germline trimming cut 0 bases from V and 11 bases from J; bases unmatched to any gene: 6. From germline, CDR1 is MNHEY and CDR2 SVGAGI. The CDR3 spans 13 residues. The CDR3 region has the DNA TGTGCCAGCAGTTACTCCGGGACAGAAAGGGCTTTCTTT. This translates into CASSYSGTERAFF.

The chain uses TRBV7-9 and TRBJ2-7; 12 bases align to TRBD2. V trimming: 10 bases; J trimming: 5 bases; junction bases outside the gene matches: 6. Looked up from germline, CDR1 is SEHNR and CDR2 is FQNEAQ (reference sequence). This CDR3 has 13 residues. The CDR3 nucleotides read TGTGCCACGATGCGACTAGCGGGAGACGAGCAGTACTTC. Its translation: CATMRLAGDEQYF.

This clonotype was recorded many times. The chain joins TRBV15 to TRBJ1-5, with D unclear. The CDR3 spans 13 residues. CDR1 and CDR2 (germline): LNHNV, YYDKDF (reference sequence). V lost 3 bases to trimming and J lost 5 bases, with 8 bases between them. In DNA, the CDR3 is TGTGCCACCAGCAGTGGCTTATATCAGCCCCAGCATTTT. Translation gives CATSSGLYQPQHF.

This clonotype showed up many times. The rearrangement links TRBV9 to TRBJ2-6; no clear D. The germline CDR1 and CDR2 sequences are SGDLS and YYNGEE. V was cut by 0 bases and J by 0 bases, with 10 bases left in between. This CDR3 is built from 17 residues. Here the CDR3 DNA reads TGTGCCAGCAGCGTAGAGCGTGGGTCCTCTGGGGCCAACGTCCTGACTTTC. Its protein is CASSVERGSSGANVLTF.

This clonotype was found a few times. DNA of the CDR3: TGTGCCAGCAGTAAGGTCGGGAGCGTCCATGAGCAGTTCTTC. Protein product: CASSKVGSVHEQFF. This chain connects TRBV6-9 to TRBJ2-1; TRBD2 might be the D (6 bases). This CDR3 region has 14 residues. Germline V gene lookup returns CDR1 MNHGY and CDR2 SVAAGI. V was shortened by 5 bases and J by 8 bases, with 16 bases between the two germline ends.